The 21 T cell receptor beta chains listed next were all sequenced from one sample in a study of Ad26.COV2.S vaccination and SARS-CoV-2 variants. Indicated treatment: some 20 received Ad26.COV2.S at low or high dose, single or two shots; roughly five received placebo; per-sample allocation not given. On day 63 after the first injection, vaccine and placebo recipients gave samples. This table comes from immunoSEQ multiplex PCR, and its TCRdb copy is limited to in-frame clones, with some not included. The sample lists approximately 360,000 clones, roughly four fifths seen once, with roughly 7.4% in the top ten. The sample here was peripheral blood, taken in a trial of Ad26.COV2.S vaccine versus placebo. These receptors were taken from a person between 18 and 59 years old who received the Ad26.COV2.S COVID-19 vaccine or a placebo.

The rearrangement joins TRBV24-1 to TRBJ2-1; 7 bases are shared with TRBD1. The CDR3 is made up of 17 amino acids. V gave up 4 bases and J gave up 8 bases; unmatched junction bases: 16. From germline, CDR1 is KGHDR and CDR2 SFDVKD. As DNA, the CDR3 is TGTGCCACCAGTGACCTTCTCTCAGGGGGTGGCCTCGATGAGCAGTTCTTC. It translates to CATSDLLSGGGLDEQFF.

This rearrangement joins TRBV7-3 to TRBJ2-1; weak D call: TRBD1 (6 bases). The CDR3 length is 15 residues. Germline values: CDR1 SGHTA, CDR2 FQGTGA. V lost 5 bases to trimming and J lost 2 bases, with 13 bases between them. The CDR3: CASSTYRAPYNEQFF. The CDR3 DNA follows: TGTGCCAGCAGCACCTACAGGGCCCCCTACAATGAGCAGTTCTTC.

J is TRBJ1-2 and V is TRBV24-1, with D tentatively TRBD1 (6 bases). CDR1 and CDR2 from the germline V gene are KGHDR and SFDVKD. V lost 9 bases, J lost 4 bases, and 14 bases lay in between. The CDR3 has 13 amino acids. As DNA, the CDR3 is TGTGCCACCCAGGGGCGACAGTCCTATGGCTACACCTTC. Translation gives CATQGRQSYGYTF.

The V call is TRBV6-4, the J call TRBJ1-4; 9 bases map to TRBD1. The CDR3 covers 16 residues. The germline CDR1 and CDR2 sequences are MRHNA and SNTAGT. The J segment lost 5 bases and the V segment lost 3 bases, leaving 7 bases of the junction unmatched. Here the CDR3 reads CASSENTGTGNEKLFF. In DNA form, the CDR3 reads TGTGCCAGCAGTGAAAACACCGGGACAGGGAATGAAAAACTGTTTTTT.

V gene TRBV12-3 or TRBV12-4 combines with J gene TRBJ2-5; D tentatively fits TRBD1 or TRBD2 (5 bases each). Trimming removed 6 bases from V and 0 bases from J, with 8 bases in between. The CDR3 runs to 13 residues. The CDR3 loop is CASSRGHQETQYF. Written as DNA, the CDR3 is TGTGCCAGCAGCCGGGGCCACCAAGAGACCCAGTACTTC.

This chain connects TRBV9 to TRBJ2-4; D unclear. The V end lost 4 bases, the J end lost 7 bases, and 6 bases lay between the germline ends. Germline CDR1 is SGDLS and CDR2 is YYNGEE. The CDR3 has 11 amino acids. The CDR3 protein is CASSPGNIQYF. The CDR3 nucleotides are TGTGCCAGCAGCCCCGGGAACATTCAGTACTTC.

The chain employs TRBV4-2 and TRBJ1-3, with D possibly being TRBD1 (5 bases). The V gene's germline CDR1 is LGHNA and CDR2 YNFKEQ. The CDR3 consists of 18 residues. Trimming shortened V by 1 base and J by 0 bases, and 16 bases separated the two germline ends. The CDR3 loop reads CASSQVGPGGNSGNTIYF. In nucleotides, the CDR3 is TGTGCCAGCAGCCAAGTCGGGCCCGGGGGAAACTCTGGAAACACCATATATTTT.

The chain combines TRBV7-9 with TRBJ1-6; 9 nucleotides match TRBD1. The CDR3 length is 15 residues. V gave up 8 bases and J gave up 7 bases; unmatched junction bases: 9. CDR1 and CDR2 (germline): SEHNR, FQNEAQ (reference sequence). The CDR3 loop is CASVWSGTGNSPLHF. The CDR3 nucleotides are TGTGCCAGCGTATGGTCCGGGACAGGGAATTCACCCCTCCACTTT.

In DNA, the CDR3 is TGCGCCAGCAGCCTGAATGCGATAGAGACCCAGTACTTC. Translating it yields CASSLNAIETQYF. This sequence joins TRBV4-1 and TRBJ2-5; no firm D call. CDR1 is MGHRA and CDR2 is YSYEKL in the germline V gene. Trimming removed 4 bases from V and 4 bases from J, with 10 bases in between. This CDR3 has 13 residues.

The V call is TRBV7-9, the J call TRBJ1-5; unclear D gene. CDR3 length equals 13 residues. Per germline, CDR1 SEHNR and CDR2 FQNEAQ (reference sequence). V was cut by 1 base and J by 6 bases, with 7 bases left in between. The CDR3 region is CASSLETSQPQHF. CDR3 nucleotide sequence: TGTGCCAGCAGCTTAGAGACAAGTCAGCCCCAGCATTTT.

The chain carries TRBV3-1 (or the pseudogene TRBV3-2) and TRBJ2-7; D ambiguous. Trimming pared 1 base from V and 0 bases from J, leaving 7 bases between. The CDR3 sequence is 14 residues long. Germline V CDR1 and CDR2: LGHDT, YNNKEL (reference sequence). CDR3 DNA: TGTGCCAGCAGCCAAGTGGGGTACTCCTACGAGCAGTACTTC. Encoded protein: CASSQVGYSYEQYF.

The chain links TRBV13 to TRBJ2-2, with 7 bases that match TRBD2. V shed 3 bases and J 0 bases; nucleotides not matched to a gene: 4. Germline V gene data show CDR1 as PRHDT and CDR2 as FYEKMQ (reference sequence). The CDR3 extends over 16 amino acids. CDR3 sequence reads: CASSLELAANTGELFF. The CDR3, as DNA: TGTGCCAGCAGCTTGGAGCTAGCGGCGAACACCGGGGAGCTGTTTTTT.

The chain's CDR3 is CATSRALGNSGNTIYF. The CDR3 nucleotides are TGTGCCACCAGCAGAGCTCTAGGTAACTCTGGAAACACCATATATTTT. The V and J genes are TRBV15 and TRBJ1-3; no reliable D call. The germline V gene encodes CDR1 LNHNV and CDR2 YYDKDF (reference sequence). The CDR3 loop spans 16 amino acids. V dropped 1 base and J dropped 0 bases, with 10 bases sitting between them.

This chain connects TRBV11-2 to TRBJ1-1; no reliable D call. Trimming left V 3 bases short and J 6 bases short, with 5 bases between. CDR1 SGHAT and CDR2 FQNNGV come from the germline V gene. The CDR3 length is 11 residues. CDR3 loop: CASSFRSEAFF. In DNA, the CDR3 is TGTGCCAGCAGCTTTCGATCTGAAGCTTTCTTT.

J is TRBJ1-2 and V is TRBV5-5; no firm D call. V was cut by 0 bases and J by 0 bases, with 6 bases left in between. This CDR3 has 14 residues. Germline CDR1 SGHKS, CDR2 YYEKEE (reference sequence). CDR3 nucleotides: TGTGCCAGCAGCTTGGCCAGGCCTAACTATGGCTACACCTTC. As protein: CASSLARPNYGYTF.

This clone was detected only once. The rearrangement uses TRBV5-6 and TRBJ2-5; D possibly corresponds to TRBD1 (6 bases). This CDR3 comprises 14 residues. CDR1 is SGHDT, CDR2 YYEEEE, per germline. The CDR3: CASQGMGEEETQYF. DNA for the CDR3: TGTGCTAGCCAGGGGATGGGAGAGGAAGAGACCCAGTACTTC.

The chain uses TRBV7-9 and TRBJ1-5, with a possible D match to TRBD1 (6 bases). From germline, CDR1 is SEHNR and CDR2 FQNEAQ (reference sequence). The CDR3 consists of 18 residues. Trimming pared 1 base from V and 3 bases from J, leaving 19 bases between. CDR3 DNA: TGTGCCAGCAGCTTAGAAGGCGCCCGGGACACGAACAATCAGCCCCAGCATTTT. It yields the protein CASSLEGARDTNNQPQHF.

The chain uses TRBV7-2 and TRBJ1-1; tentatively, D is TRBD1 (5 bases). There are 17 residues in the CDR3. Germline V lookup: CDR1 SGHTA, CDR2 FQGNSA. Trimming shortened V by 3 bases and J by 3 bases, and 20 bases separated the two germline ends. The CDR3 loop reads CASSFTSYRLLDTEAFF. CDR3 DNA sequence: TGTGCCAGCAGCTTCACCAGTTACAGGCTTTTGGACACTGAAGCTTTCTTT.

The rearrangement links TRBV9 to TRBJ2-1, with 9 bases lining up with TRBD2. V was clipped by 0 bases and J by 9 bases; unmatched bases: 4. CDR1 and CDR2 from the germline V gene are SGDLS and YYNGEE. CDR3 size: 14 residues. CDR3 in DNA: TGTGCCAGCAGCGTAGTGGCGGGAGGGAGTGAGCAGTTCTTC. This gives the protein CASSVVAGGSEQFF.

The chain has TRBV20-1 and TRBJ2-3; D is perhaps TRBD2 (6 bases). The CDR3 runs to 15 residues. Trimming removed 3 bases at V and 0 bases at J, with 13 bases between. Per germline, CDR1 DFQATT and CDR2 SNEGSKA (reference sequence). DNA of the CDR3: TGCAGTGCTAGTGCCGGGACTCCTAGCACAGATACGCAGTATTTT. Protein sequence: CSASAGTPSTDTQYF.

V is TRBV5-4 and J is TRBJ2-1, with a weak D call TRBD2 (5 bases). This CDR3 has 13 amino acids. Per germline, CDR1 SGHNT and CDR2 YYREEE (reference sequence). V was cut by 3 bases and J by 8 bases, with 12 bases left in between. CDR3 region: CASSSSPPHEQFF. For the CDR3, the DNA is TGTGCCAGCAGCTCTAGCCCACCGCATGAGCAGTTCTTC.